The rows below give T cell receptor beta chains drawn from one sample of a study of T cells in Graves' hyperthyroidism and ophthalmopathy. Using its own MiXCR run on the multiplex PCR reads, TCRdb lists one record per CDR3 protein. The table lists around 720,000 distinct CDR3 sequences, over 35% of them singletons. Input material: blood. The receptors stem from a woman aged 35 to 49 with Graves' hyperthyroidism. CDR3s include the opening cysteine and the closing phenylalanine or tryptophan. A D gene is named only where the DNA matches it firmly. A clone size is listed for some rows: how often the clone was seen (once, few, many), or a class if it is expanded.

TRBV6-5	TRBD1	many	13	TRBJ1-2	TGTGCCAGCAGTGGCCGGGACAGCTATGGCTACACCTTC	CASSGRDSYGYTF
TRBV7-2	NA	many	16	TRBJ1-1	TGTGCCAGCAGCTTAGATCTTCGGGCAGGGGACACTGAAGCTTTCTTT	CASSLDLRAGDTEAFF
TRBV5-4	TRBD2	NA	15	TRBJ2-7	TGCGCCAGCAGCCAAGATCCTAGCGGGAACTACGAGCAGTACTTC	CASSQDPSGNYEQYF
TRBV5-1	NA	many	11	TRBJ2-5	TGTGCCAGCAGCTTAATGGAGACCCAGTACTTC	CASSLMETQYF
TRBV27	NA	few	17	TRBJ2-6	TGTGCCAGCAGTCGCCAGGGAGTACTTGCCGGGGCCAACGTCCTGACTTTC	CASSRQGVLAGANVLTF
TRBV7-9	NA	NA	17	TRBJ1-4	TGTGCCAGCAGCGTGGTCGGCACGGTAATGAAAAACACTCCCCTGTTTTTT	CASSVVGTVMKNTPLFF
TRBV9	NA	many	17	TRBJ1-6	TGTGCCAGCAGCGTAGGAGGGGGGGCGTCCTATAATTCACCCCTCCACTTT	CASSVGGGASYNSPLHF
TRBV20-1	TRBD1	many	13	TRBJ2-5	TGCAGTGCATGCGGGACAGGCGGAGAGACCCAGTACTTC	CSACGTGGETQYF
TRBV7-9	TRBD1	many	14	TRBJ1-2	TGTGCCAGCAGCGTAACAGGGGATAACTATGGCTACACCTTC	CASSVTGDNYGYTF
TRBV7-9	TRBD2	NA	17	TRBJ2-1	TGTGCCAGCAGCCCGACTAGCGGGGGGACGAATTACAATGAGCAGTTCTTC	CASSPTSGGTNYNEQFF
TRBV25-1	TRBD1	NA	14	TRBJ1-5	TGTGCCAGCAGCCCACAGGGGGCATATCAGCCCCAGCATTTT	CASSPQGAYQPQHF
TRBV29-1	NA	NA	14	TRBJ1-5	TGCAGCGTTGGTGGAGAGACCAATGAGCAGCCCCAGCATTTT	CSVGGETNEQPQHF
TRBV29-1	NA	NA	10	TRBJ2-7	TGCAGCGTTGTGAGCTACGAGCAGTACTTC	CSVVSYEQYF
TRBV29-1	TRBD2	NA	13	TRBJ2-5	TGCAGCGTTGGCGGGGGGACTGGAGAGACCCAGTACTTC	CSVGGGTGETQYF
TRBV7-2	TRBD1	many	16	TRBJ2-6	TGTGCCAGCACCCAGGGGACAGTCTCTGGGGCCAACGTCCTGACTTTC	CASTQGTVSGANVLTF
TRBV20-1	NA	many	11	TRBJ2-5	TGCAGTGCTACACCCCAAGAGACCCAGTACTTC	CSATPQETQYF
TRBV10-3	NA	NA	15	TRBJ1-2	TGTGCCATCAGTGAGATAGGGAGGTTGGACTATGGCTACACCTTC	CAISEIGRLDYGYTF
TRBV10-3	NA	NA	14	TRBJ1-1	TGTGCCACCCAAAGGGGAGGACTGAACACTGAAGCTTTCTTT	CATQRGGLNTEAFF
TRBV11-2	NA	NA	14	TRBJ1-2	TGTGCCAGCAGCAGAGGCAGCGCTAACTATGGCTACACCTTC	CASSRGSANYGYTF
TRBV19	TRBD1	many	14	TRBJ1-3	TGTGCCATCCTCGACAGGGAGGACCGAAACACCATATATTTT	CAILDREDRNTIYF
TRBV20-1	NA	few	14	TRBJ1-5	TGCAGTGCCCCCCGGCGGGGCGGCAATCAGCCCCAGCATTTT	CSAPRRGGNQPQHF
TRBV19	NA	NA	14	TRBJ1-1	TGTGCCAGTAGTGAGGCCGGCGGAAACACTGAAGCTTTCTTT	CASSEAGGNTEAFF
TRBV6-4	TRBD1	few	14	TRBJ1-5	TGTGCCAGCAGTCCACAGGGGACCAATCAGCCCCAGCATTTT	CASSPQGTNQPQHF
TRBV24-1	NA	few	15	TRBJ2-2	TGTGCCACCAGTGACAGCCCAAGGAACACCGGGGAGCTGTTTTTT	CATSDSPRNTGELFF
TRBV5-4	NA	once	18	TRBJ2-6	TGTGCCAGCAGCCAAGAGAGGACCACCTTTTCTGGGGCCAACGTCCTGACTTTC	CASSQERTTFSGANVLTF
TRBV7-9	NA	once	15	TRBJ2-7	TGTGCCAGCAGCCAAAGAGGCGACAGGAACTACGAGCAGTACTTC	CASSQRGDRNYEQYF
TRBV5-6	NA	many	17	TRBJ1-2	TGTGCCAGCAGCGGGGTTGGTGGGGACACCAGAAACTATGGCTACACCTTC	CASSGVGGDTRNYGYTF
TRBV29-1	TRBD2	many	15	TRBJ2-5	TGCAGCGTTGAAGATACCAACGGGAGGGTAGAGACCCAGTACTTC	CSVEDTNGRVETQYF
TRBV6-5	NA	NA	14	TRBJ1-1	TGTGCCAGCAGTTACGTGGGACCCCCGATGGAAGCTTTCTTT	CASSYVGPPMEAFF
TRBV4-1	TRBD2	NA	16	TRBJ2-7	TGCGCCAGCAGCCCCTGGGTGGGGGGGAACCGCTACGAGCAGTACTTC	CASSPWVGGNRYEQYF
TRBV5-1	NA	NA	16	TRBJ1-1	TGTGCCAGCAGCTTGGGGGGTTCGAAAGTTTGGGGTGAAGCTTTCTTT	CASSLGGSKVWGEAFF
TRBV20-1	TRBD1	many	15	TRBJ1-6	TGCAGTGCTAGAGCGATGACAGGGAGAAATTCACCCCTCCACTTT	CSARAMTGRNSPLHF
TRBV3-1	NA	once	14	TRBJ1-2	TGTGCCAGCAGCCAAGGGGTTCGGGCCTATGGCTACACCTTC	CASSQGVRAYGYTF
TRBV7-3	TRBD1	few	18	TRBJ2-5	TGTGCCAGCAGCTTAAGGGGCCCCGGGACAGGGCGAACGGAGACCCAGTACTTC	CASSLRGPGTGRTETQYF
TRBV7-3	NA	NA	14	TRBJ2-7	TGTGCCAGCAGCTCCCAGGGGGGGATAGGGGAGCAGTACTTC	CASSSQGGIGEQYF
TRBV19	TRBD2	NA	15	TRBJ2-1	TGTGCCAGTAGTATAGGGGGACTAGCGGGGGCACCCCAGTTCTTC	CASSIGGLAGAPQFF
TRBV12-5	NA	few	13	TRBJ1-1	TGTGCTAGTGGTGCGACGGGACTCTACGCAGCTTTCTTT	CASGATGLYAAFF
TRBV27	NA	few	13	TRBJ2-7	TGTGCCAGCTGGCAGGCTTCCTCCTACGAGCAGTACTTC	CASWQASSYEQYF
TRBV29-1	NA	NA	13	TRBJ1-6	TGCAGCGTTAAGGACAGCCTAGATTCACCCCTCCACTTT	CSVKDSLDSPLHF
TRBV7-2	NA	NA	14	TRBJ2-7	TGTGCCAGCAGCTTAGCGAGCGTAGCGGCTGAGCAGTACTTC	CASSLASVAAEQYF